Following are 7 T cell receptor beta chains from one sample sequenced in a study of Ad26.COV2.S vaccination and SARS-CoV-2 variants. The treatment is: roughly 19 received Ad26.COV2.S at low or high dose, single or two shots; several received placebo; per-sample allocation not given. Sample collection was performed on day 63 after the first vaccine or placebo injection. Produced via immunoSEQ multiplex PCR; TCRdb's table is partial and in-frame only. The sample has 400,000 to 500,000 clones, approximately 92% seen once. The sequencing here drew on peripheral blood, taken in a trial of Ad26.COV2.S vaccine versus placebo. The receptors here all came from a person aged 18 to 59 who received the Ad26.COV2.S COVID-19 vaccine or a placebo.

The gene calls are TRBV5-1 and TRBJ1-3; D gene uncertain. This CDR3 spans 15 amino acids. The V gene lost 0 bases and the J gene lost 0 bases, with 7 bases spanning the gap. Germline CDR1 SGHRS, CDR2 YFSETQ. The CDR3 region has the DNA TGCGCCAGCAGCTTGGAATATTCCTCTGGAAACACCATATATTTT. This translates into CASSLEYSSGNTIYF.

The chain is built from TRBV24-1 and TRBJ1-2, with D possibly being TRBD1 (5 bases). This CDR3 spans 14 amino acids. V was trimmed by 2 bases and J by 8 bases, leaving 14 bases between them. Per the germline V gene, CDR1 is KGHDR and CDR2 is SFDVKD. The chain's CDR3 is CATSDSRGPRGYTF. The DNA for the CDR3 is TGTGCCACCAGTGATTCAAGGGGTCCCCGGGGCTACACCTTC.

V gene TRBV28 combines with J gene TRBJ1-1; D perhaps matches TRBD1 (5 bases). The CDR3 consists of 14 residues. Looked up from germline, CDR1 is MDHEN and CDR2 is SYDVKM. V lost 9 bases and J 4 bases, leaving 18 bases between the germline ends. The chain's CDR3 is CASSRAGGTTEAFF. Written as DNA, the CDR3 is TGTGCCAGTTCTAGGGCGGGGGGGACCACTGAAGCTTTCTTT.

The CDR3 here is CASTGRTENNEQFF. CDR3 bases: TGTGCCAGCACCGGGAGGACAGAAAACAATGAGCAGTTCTTC. The chain joins TRBV6-5 to TRBJ2-1; D perhaps matches TRBD2 (7 bases). V gave up 7 bases and J gave up 5 bases, with 15 bases separating them. Germline V CDR1 and CDR2: MNHEY, SVGAGI. The CDR3 consists of 14 residues.

This chain links TRBV5-6 with TRBJ1-1; no definite D call. V lost 4 bases to trimming and J lost 5 bases, with 15 bases between them. This CDR3 contains 14 residues. The V gene's germline CDR1 is SGHDT and CDR2 YYEEEE. CDR3 in DNA: TGTGCCAGCAGCCTGACCGGGAACTTAACTGAAGCTTTCTTT. Translating it yields CASSLTGNLTEAFF.

The genes are TRBV6-1 and TRBJ1-5; no definite D call. The V end lost 3 bases, the J end lost 6 bases, and 9 bases lay between the germline ends. The germline V gene encodes CDR1 MNHNS and CDR2 SASEGT. The CDR3 is made up of 13 amino acids. Written as DNA, the CDR3 is TGTGCCAGCAGTGACCAGGCAAGTCAGCCCCAGCATTTT. This encodes CASSDQASQPQHF.

This chain connects TRBV4-1 to TRBJ2-4; D not resolved. In germline, CDR1 is MGHRA, CDR2 YSYEKL. Trimming took 1 base from V and 6 from J, leaving 10 bases between them. This CDR3 region has 14 residues. CDR3 region: CASSQGNALNIQYF. In DNA, the CDR3 is TGCGCCAGCAGCCAAGGAAACGCCCTAAACATTCAGTACTTC.